This T cell receptor (beta chain) was sequenced in a study of CD8 T cells in Susac syndrome. Roughly 0.45 to 1 ug RNA was reverse transcribed with random hexamers. An immunoSEQ multiplex PCR generated amplified TCR beta CDR3 products spanning 54 Vbeta and 13 Jbeta. One entry per CDR3 protein results from TCRdb running MiXCR on the immunoSEQ multiplex PCR reads. The table includes approximately 70,000 distinct CDR3 sequences, 95% detected once. TCR beta was sequenced from blood CD8+ and CD4+ T cells. Controls were healthy donors chosen to match patients in age and sex. Negative magnetic isolation gave CD8+ and CD4+ cells; FACS enriched CD8+ TEMRA. Germline V gene lookup returns CDR1 MGHRA and CDR2 YSYEKL. This CDR3 is built from 16 residues. V shed 1 base and J shed 7 bases, with 17 bases lying between them.

This receptor was taken from a human donor in good health. The chain joins TRBV4-1 to TRBJ2-1; D is tentatively TRBD1 or TRBD2 (6 bases each). Source material: CD8+ T cells from PBMCs. CDR3 DNA sequence: TGCGCCAGCAGCCAAGTGAAAACAGGGAGGTATAATGAGCAGTTCTTC. Translating it yields CASSQVKTGRYNEQFF.